This T cell receptor (beta chain) is from a study of cytotoxic CD8 clonotypes in ibrutinib-treated CLL. In the case of this clone: Its matching antigen is unknown.

The intended depth for sequencing was 1 in 200,000 to 1 in 1 million T cells. Only in-frame clones appear in the TCRdb table, and some are missing; sequencing was by immunoSEQ multiplex PCR. In the table there are roughly 15,000 clones, about 86% of which are singletons. Notes on the study in general: Clonality at baseline surpassed age-matched healthy donors and tracked circulating CD8+ T-cell counts.

The CDR3 sequence is 15 residues long. V was pared by 7 bases and J by 2 bases, with 7 bases of the junction left unmatched. Germline CDR1 and CDR2: SNHLY and FYNNEI. J is TRBJ2-3 and V is TRBV2; TRBD1 aligns across 9 bases. The sample here was PBMCs, taken before ibrutinib treatment. This sequence was found in a human donor with chronic lymphocytic leukemia. The CDR3 DNA is TGTGCCAGCACCGGACAGGGGCCGATCACAGATACGCAGTATTTT. Its translation is CASTGQGPITDTQYF.